The 17 T cell receptor beta chains in this list originate from one sample, sequenced in a study of CD8 T cells in Susac syndrome. The RNA input was roughly 0.45 to 1 ug, and it was reverse transcribed with random hexamers. TCRdb passed the immunoSEQ multiplex PCR reads through MiXCR, listing each CDR3 protein once. In the table there are 100,000 to 150,000 distinct CDR3 sequences, over 90% of which are singletons. Sequencing was performed on CD8+ T cells from PBMCs. The origin of the receptors is a human donor with multiple sclerosis.

The chain joins TRBV9 to TRBJ1-4; 7 nucleotides line up with TRBD1. Germline assignment: CDR1 SGDLS and CDR2 YYNGEE. CDR3 size: 15 residues. The junction had 10 bases not matched to a gene; V was cut back by 3 bases and J by 8 bases. CDR3 region: CASSASGTVGEKLFF. DNA of the CDR3: TGTGCCAGCAGCGCCTCCGGGACAGTAGGAGAAAAACTGTTTTTT.

The rearrangement links TRBV28 to TRBJ2-7; D may be TRBD1 or TRBD2 (5 bases each). CDR1 MDHEN and CDR2 SYDVKM come from the germline V gene. CDR3 size: 17 residues. Trimming removed 2 bases from V and 0 bases from J, with 17 bases in between. The DNA for the CDR3 is TGTGCCAGCAGTTTACTCCCCGGGGCGGAAAGCTCCTACGAGCAGTACTTC. It is translated as CASSLLPGAESSYEQYF. Supplemented by reference TRBV28 and TRBJ2-7, the full variable domain reads DVKVTQSSRYLVKRTGEKVFLECVQDMDHENMFWYRQDPGLGLRLIYFSYDVKMKEKGDIPEGYSVSREKKERFSLILESASTNQTSMYLCASSLLPGAESSYEQYFGPGTRLTVT.

This clonotype was observed a single time. The chain recombines TRBV12-3 or TRBV12-4 with TRBJ2-1; D uncertain. V was pared by 5 bases and J by 1 base, with 6 bases between. The CDR3 runs to 13 residues. The CDR3 coding sequence is TGTGCCAGCAGTCCGTTTTCCTACAATGAGCAGTTCTTC. Residues: CASSPFSYNEQFF.

The chain recombines TRBV7-8 with TRBJ2-4; D tentatively reads TRBD1 or TRBD2 (5 bases each). V was trimmed by 2 bases and J by 3 bases, leaving 11 bases between them. The CDR3 sequence is 15 residues long. Germline lookup yields CDR1 SGHVS and CDR2 FQNEAQ. The CDR3 protein is CASSLIGTGKNIQYF. The CDR3 coding sequence is TGTGCCAGCAGCTTAATAGGGACGGGCAAAAACATTCAGTACTTC. Full variable domain (rest looked up from reference TRBV7-8 and TRBJ2-4): GAGVSQSPRYKVAKRGQDVALRCDPISGHVSLFWYQQALGQGPEFLTYFQNEAQLDKSGLPSDRFFAERPEGSVSTLKIQRTQQEDSAVYLCASSLIGTGKNIQYFGAGTRLSVL.

This chain joins TRBV19 and TRBJ1-2; no firm D call. The CDR3 consists of 10 residues. Germline V gives CDR1 LNHDA, CDR2 SQIVND (reference sequence). The DNA for the CDR3 is TGTGCGGCAGGCGACTATGGCTACACCTTC. This codes for CAAGDYGYTF.

This clonotype was seen just once. The chain has TRBV5-1 and TRBJ2-7, with 9 bases fitting TRBD2. The CDR3 length is 15 residues. V dropped 4 bases and J dropped 2; count of bases not matched to a gene: 7. The V gene's germline CDR1 is SGHRS and CDR2 YFSETQ. The DNA for the CDR3 is TGCGCCAGCAGCCCAGGACTAGCGTGGGCCTACGAGCAGTACTTC. It is translated as CASSPGLAWAYEQYF.

The chain carries TRBV2 and TRBJ1-4, with D possibly being TRBD1 (6 bases). The CDR3 consists of 13 residues. Germline V gives CDR1 SNHLY, CDR2 FYNNEI. The V end was cut by 6 bases, the J end by 7 bases, with 12 bases between. The CDR3: CASRDRESEKLFF. The CDR3 nucleotides are TGTGCCAGCAGGGACAGAGAATCTGAAAAACTGTTTTTT.

The chain joins TRBV20-1 to TRBJ2-1; 12 bases agree with TRBD2. This CDR3 spans 16 amino acids. V was pared by 2 bases and J by 3 bases, with 5 bases of the junction left unmatched. The V gene's germline CDR1 is DFQATT and CDR2 SNEGSKA (reference sequence). The CDR3: CSARWGLAGNYNEQFF. CDR3 DNA sequence: TGCAGTGCTAGATGGGGACTAGCGGGCAACTACAATGAGCAGTTCTTC.

J is TRBJ2-7 and V is TRBV29-1; 10 bases are a match to TRBD2. J was trimmed by 4 bases and V by 6 bases; bases with no gene match: 12. The germline V gene encodes CDR1 SQVTM and CDR2 ANQGSEA. The CDR3 has 15 residues. The CDR3 loop reads CSVGTWTSGAYEQYV. CDR3 coding DNA: TGCAGCGTGGGGACCTGGACTAGCGGAGCTTACGAGCAGTACGTC.

V is TRBV9 and J is TRBJ2-7; D remains ambiguous. The CDR3 consists of 16 residues. V gave up 4 bases and J gave up 0 bases, with 17 bases separating them. CDR1 SGDLS and CDR2 YYNGEE come from the germline V gene. Written as DNA, the CDR3 is TGTGCCAGCAGCCCCTCGGGCGGCAGGAGCTCCTACGAGCAGTACTTC. Its translation is CASSPSGGRSSYEQYF.

This chain uses TRBV19 with TRBJ1-1; tentatively, D is TRBD1 (5 bases). The V gene's germline CDR1 is LNHDA and CDR2 SQIVND (reference sequence). There are 14 residues in the CDR3. The germline V and J ends were trimmed by 5 bases and 0 bases, with 10 bases remaining between them. As DNA, the CDR3 is TGTGCCAGTAGTTGGGGGATTATGAACACTGAAGCTTTCTTT. It codes for CASSWGIMNTEAFF. Drawing the rest from reference TRBV19 and TRBJ1-1, the complete variable domain is DGGITQSPKYLFRKEGQNVTLSCEQNLNHDAMYWYRQDPGQGLRLIYYSQIVNDFQKGDIAEGYSVSREKKESFPLTVTSAQKNPTAFYLCASSWGIMNTEAFFGQGTRLTVV.

The chain uses TRBV24-1 and TRBJ2-2; maybe TRBD1 (5 bases). There are 19 residues in the CDR3. Germline-derived CDR1 and CDR2 are KGHDR and SFDVKD. V lost 7 bases and J lost 0, with 23 bases in between. The CDR3 DNA is TGTGCCACCAGCCTAGGACCCAGAAGACAGAAAACGAACACCGGGGAGCTGTTTTTT. Translating it yields CATSLGPRRQKTNTGELFF.

This chain links TRBV5-4 with TRBJ2-7; D is perhaps TRBD1 (6 bases). Trimming shortened V by 0 bases and J by 3 bases, and 13 bases separated the two germline ends. The germline V gene encodes CDR1 SGHNT and CDR2 YYREEE (reference sequence). This CDR3 has 15 residues. The CDR3 spells CASSLEGGSSYEQYV. In nucleotides, the CDR3 is TGTGCCAGCAGCTTGGAAGGGGGATCTAGCTACGAGCAGTACGTC.

This rearrangement joins TRBV14 to TRBJ2-2; D is possibly TRBD1 or TRBD2 (5 bases each). The V gene lost 3 bases and the J gene lost 1 base, with 18 bases spanning the gap. The CDR3 totals 18 residues. The germline CDR1 and CDR2 sequences are SGHDN and FVKESK. CDR3 amino acids: CASSHRTGQAENTGELFF. The CDR3 region has the DNA TGTGCCAGCAGCCACCGAACGGGGCAAGCGGAGAACACCGGGGAGCTGTTTTTT. The full variable domain, with the rest looked up from reference TRBV14 and TRBJ2-2, is EAGVTQFPSHSVIEKGQTVTLRCDPISGHDNLYWYRRVMGKEIKFLLHFVKESKQDESGMPNNRFLAERTGGTYSTLKVQPAELEDSGVYFCASSHRTGQAENTGELFFGEGSRLTVL.

The CDR3 sequence is CASSYYRGRTEAFF. CDR3 DNA sequence: TGTGCCAGCAGTTATTACAGGGGGAGAACTGAAGCTTTCTTT. This chain joins TRBV27 and TRBJ1-1; 8 bases fit TRBD1. The germline V gene has CDR1 MNHEY and CDR2 SMNVEV (reference sequence). CDR3 length: 14 residues. V shed 4 bases and J 5 bases; nucleotides not matched to a gene: 6.

The rearrangement links TRBV6-1 to TRBJ2-2; D is undetermined. Trimming took off 7 bases at V and 9 bases at J, with 6 bases between the two ends. The CDR3 runs 10 residues. CDR1 and CDR2 from the germline V gene are MNHNS and SASEGT. The chain's CDR3 is CASKERELFF. The CDR3 DNA reads as TGTGCCAGCAAAGAGAGGGAGCTGTTTTTT.

The chain employs TRBV12-3 or TRBV12-4 and TRBJ2-5, with D tentatively TRBD1 (6 bases). The CDR3 consists of 14 residues. V lost 7 bases, J lost 1 base, and 13 bases lay in between. Written as DNA, the CDR3 is TGTGCCAGCACCGCAGGGGCCGGCCAAGAGACCCAGTACTTC. It translates to CASTAGAGQETQYF.